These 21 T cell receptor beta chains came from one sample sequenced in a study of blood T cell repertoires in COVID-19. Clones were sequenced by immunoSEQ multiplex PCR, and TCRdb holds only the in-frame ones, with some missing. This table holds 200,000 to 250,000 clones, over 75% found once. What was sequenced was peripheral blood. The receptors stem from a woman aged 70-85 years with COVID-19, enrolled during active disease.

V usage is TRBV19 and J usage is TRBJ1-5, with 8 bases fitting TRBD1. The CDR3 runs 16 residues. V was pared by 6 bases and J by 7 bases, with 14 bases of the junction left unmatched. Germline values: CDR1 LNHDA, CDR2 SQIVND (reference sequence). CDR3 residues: CASRPGQGMGIQPQHF. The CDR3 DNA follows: TGTGCCAGTAGGCCAGGACAGGGAATGGGGATCCAGCCCCAGCATTTT.

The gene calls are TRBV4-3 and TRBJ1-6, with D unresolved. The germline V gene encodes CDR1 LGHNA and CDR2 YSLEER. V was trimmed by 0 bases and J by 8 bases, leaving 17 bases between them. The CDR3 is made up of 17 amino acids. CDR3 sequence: CASSQDRSPGSHSPLHF. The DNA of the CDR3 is TGCGCCAGCAGCCAAGATAGGAGCCCGGGGAGCCATTCACCCCTCCACTTT.

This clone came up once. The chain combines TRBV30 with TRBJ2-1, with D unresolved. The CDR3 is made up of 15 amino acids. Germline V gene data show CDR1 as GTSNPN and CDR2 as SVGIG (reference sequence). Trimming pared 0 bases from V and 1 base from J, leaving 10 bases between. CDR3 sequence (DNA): TGTGCCTGGAGTGTAAAGTTAGCATCCTACAATGAGCAGTTCTTC. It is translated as CAWSVKLASYNEQFF. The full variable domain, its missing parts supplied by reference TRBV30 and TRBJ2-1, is SQTIHQWPATLVQPVGSPLSLECTVEGTSNPNLYWYRQAAGRGLQLLFYSVGIGQISSEVPQNLSASRPQDRQFILSSKKLLLSDSGFYLCAWSVKLASYNEQFFGPGTRLTVL.

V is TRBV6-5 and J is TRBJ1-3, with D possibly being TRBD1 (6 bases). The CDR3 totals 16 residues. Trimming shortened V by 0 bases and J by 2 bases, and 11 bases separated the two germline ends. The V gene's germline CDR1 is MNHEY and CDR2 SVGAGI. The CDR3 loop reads CASSYSWGGTGNTIYF. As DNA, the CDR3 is TGTGCCAGCAGTTACTCTTGGGGGGGCACTGGAAACACCATATATTTT.

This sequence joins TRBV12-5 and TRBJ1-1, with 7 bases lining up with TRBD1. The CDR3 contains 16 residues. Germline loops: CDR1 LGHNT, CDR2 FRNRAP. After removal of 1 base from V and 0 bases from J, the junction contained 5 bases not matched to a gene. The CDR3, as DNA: TGTGCTAGTGGTTTGGCAACAGGGGTCATGAACACTGAAGCTTTCTTT. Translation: CASGLATGVMNTEAFF.

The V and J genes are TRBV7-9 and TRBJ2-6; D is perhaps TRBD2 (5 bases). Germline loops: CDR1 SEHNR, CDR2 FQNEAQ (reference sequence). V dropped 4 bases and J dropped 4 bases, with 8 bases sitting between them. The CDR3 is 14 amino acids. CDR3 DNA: TGTGCCAGCAGCTCCCCGGGGGGGGCCAACGTCCTGACTTTC. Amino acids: CASSSPGGANVLTF.

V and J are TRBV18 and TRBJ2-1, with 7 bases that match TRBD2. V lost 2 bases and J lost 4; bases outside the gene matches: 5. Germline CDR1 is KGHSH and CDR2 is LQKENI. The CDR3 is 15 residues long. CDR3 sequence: CASSPSGGGYNEQFF. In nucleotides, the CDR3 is TGTGCCAGCTCACCATCGGGAGGTGGGTACAATGAGCAGTTCTTC.

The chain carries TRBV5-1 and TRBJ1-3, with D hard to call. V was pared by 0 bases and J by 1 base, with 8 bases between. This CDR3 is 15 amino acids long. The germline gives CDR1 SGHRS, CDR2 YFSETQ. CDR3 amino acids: CASSLGANSGNTIYF. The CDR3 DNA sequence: TGCGCCAGCAGCTTGGGAGCCAATTCTGGAAACACCATATATTTT.

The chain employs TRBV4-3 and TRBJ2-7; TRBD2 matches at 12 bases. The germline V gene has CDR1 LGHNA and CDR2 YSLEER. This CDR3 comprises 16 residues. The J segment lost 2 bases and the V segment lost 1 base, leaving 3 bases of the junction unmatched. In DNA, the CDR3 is TGCGCCAGCAGCCAAGGACTAGCGGGGGTCCCCTACGAGCAGTACTTC. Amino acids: CASSQGLAGVPYEQYF.

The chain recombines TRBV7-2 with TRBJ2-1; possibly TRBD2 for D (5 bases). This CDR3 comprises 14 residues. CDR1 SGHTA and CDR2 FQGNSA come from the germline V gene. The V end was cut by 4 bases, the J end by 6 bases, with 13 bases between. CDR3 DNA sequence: TGTGCCAGCAGCTCCGGGCGGGTAGGCAATGAGCAGTTCTTC. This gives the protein CASSSGRVGNEQFF.

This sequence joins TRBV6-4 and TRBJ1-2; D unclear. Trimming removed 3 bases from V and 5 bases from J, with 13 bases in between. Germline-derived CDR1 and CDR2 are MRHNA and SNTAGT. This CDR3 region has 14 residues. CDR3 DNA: TGTGCCAGCAGTGAGCAACCTGGGCTATATGGCTACACCTTC. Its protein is CASSEQPGLYGYTF.

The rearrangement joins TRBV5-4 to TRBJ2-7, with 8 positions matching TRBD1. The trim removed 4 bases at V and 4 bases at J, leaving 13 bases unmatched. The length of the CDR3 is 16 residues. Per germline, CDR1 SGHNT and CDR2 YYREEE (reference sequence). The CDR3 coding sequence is TGTGCCAGCAGCCTGAGGGACAGGCCGCTGGGGTACGAGCAGTACTTC. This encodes CASSLRDRPLGYEQYF.

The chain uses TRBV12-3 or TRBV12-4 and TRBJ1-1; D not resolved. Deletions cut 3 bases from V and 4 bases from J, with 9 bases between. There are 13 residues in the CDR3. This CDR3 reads CASSLVAGTEAFF. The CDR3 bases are TGTGCCAGCAGTTTGGTTGCAGGCACTGAAGCTTTCTTT.

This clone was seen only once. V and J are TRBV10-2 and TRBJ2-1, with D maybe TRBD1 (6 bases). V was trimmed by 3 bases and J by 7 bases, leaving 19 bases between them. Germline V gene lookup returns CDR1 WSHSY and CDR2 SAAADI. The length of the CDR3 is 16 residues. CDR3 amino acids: CASSDNPQYRANEQFF. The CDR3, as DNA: TGCGCCAGCAGTGATAATCCCCAGTACAGGGCGAATGAGCAGTTCTTC.

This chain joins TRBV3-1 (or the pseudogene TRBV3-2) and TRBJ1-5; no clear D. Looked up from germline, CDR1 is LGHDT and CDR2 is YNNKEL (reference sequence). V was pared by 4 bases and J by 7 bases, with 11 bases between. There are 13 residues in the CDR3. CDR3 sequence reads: CASSLRGLQPQHF. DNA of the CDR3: TGTGCCAGCAGCCTTCGGGGTTTACAGCCCCAGCATTTT.

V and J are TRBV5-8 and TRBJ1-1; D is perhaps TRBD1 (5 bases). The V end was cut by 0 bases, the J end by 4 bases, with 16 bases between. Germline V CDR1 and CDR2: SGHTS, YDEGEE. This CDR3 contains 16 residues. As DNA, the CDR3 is TGTGCCAGCAGCTTGGTGAGGGTTCCCGGGGGCACTGAAGCTTTCTTT. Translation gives CASSLVRVPGGTEAFF.

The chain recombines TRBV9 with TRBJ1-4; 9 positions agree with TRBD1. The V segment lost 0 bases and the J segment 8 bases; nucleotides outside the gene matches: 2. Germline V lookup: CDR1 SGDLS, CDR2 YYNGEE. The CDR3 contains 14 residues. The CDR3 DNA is TGTGCCAGCAGCGTAGACAGGGGGCAAGAAAAACTGTTTTTT. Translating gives CASSVDRGQEKLFF. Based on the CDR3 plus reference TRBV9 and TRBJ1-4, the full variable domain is DSGVTQTPKHLITATGQRVTLRCSPRSGDLSVYWYQQSLDQGLQFLIQYYNGEERAKGNILERFSAQQFPDLHSELNLSSLELGDSALYFCASSVDRGQEKLFFGSGTQLSVL.

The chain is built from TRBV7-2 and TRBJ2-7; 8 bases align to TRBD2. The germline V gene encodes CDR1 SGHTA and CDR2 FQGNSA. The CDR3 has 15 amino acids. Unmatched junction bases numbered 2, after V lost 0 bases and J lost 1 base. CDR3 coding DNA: TGTGCCAGCAGCTTAGCGGGCGGGGGGTCCTACGAGCAGTACTTC. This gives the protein CASSLAGGGSYEQYF.

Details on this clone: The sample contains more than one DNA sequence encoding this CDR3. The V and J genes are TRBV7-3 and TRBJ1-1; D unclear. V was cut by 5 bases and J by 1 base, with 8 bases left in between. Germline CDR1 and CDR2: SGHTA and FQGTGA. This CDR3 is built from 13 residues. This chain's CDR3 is CASSPGRNTEAFF. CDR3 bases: TGTGCCAGCAGCCCAGGCCGGAACACTGAAGCTTTCTTT.

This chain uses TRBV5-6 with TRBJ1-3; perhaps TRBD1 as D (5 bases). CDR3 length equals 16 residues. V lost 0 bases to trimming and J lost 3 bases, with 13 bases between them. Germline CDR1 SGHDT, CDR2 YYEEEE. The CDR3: CASSLGPGGHGNTIYF. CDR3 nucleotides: TGTGCCAGCAGCTTGGGTCCGGGGGGTCATGGAAACACCATATATTTT.

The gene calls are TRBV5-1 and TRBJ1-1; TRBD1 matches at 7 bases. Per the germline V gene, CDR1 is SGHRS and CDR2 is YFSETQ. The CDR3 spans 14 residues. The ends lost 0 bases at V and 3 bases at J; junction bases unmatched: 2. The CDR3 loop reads CASSLGRGYTEAFF. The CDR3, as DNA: TGCGCCAGCAGCTTGGGCAGGGGGTACACTGAAGCTTTCTTT. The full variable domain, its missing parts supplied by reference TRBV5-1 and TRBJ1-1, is KAGVTQTPRYLIKTRGQQVTLSCSPISGHRSVSWYQQTPGQGLQFLFEYFSETQRNKGNFPGRFSGRQFSNSRSEMNVSTLELGDSALYLCASSLGRGYTEAFFGQGTRLTVV.